Listed here are 11 T cell receptor beta chains from one sample, sequenced in a study of CD8+CD57+ T cells in acquired aplastic anemia. Genomic DNA, serving as template, underwent TCR beta VDJ and CDR3 profiling. TCRdb passed the reads through MiXCR, listing each CDR3 protein once. The table records around 200,000 distinct CDR3 sequences, roughly 55% of them present only once. The sample was sorted CD4+, CD8+, or CD8+CD57+ T cells (not recorded which) from PBMCs. Receptors were obtained from a human donor in good health.

The V call is TRBV7-8, the J call TRBJ2-7; D unclear. The V and J ends lost 1 base and 10 bases respectively, with 11 bases between them. This CDR3 comprises 12 residues. Germline-derived CDR1 and CDR2 are SGHVS and FQNEAQ. CDR3: CASSLDLPSQYF. CDR3 sequence (DNA): TGTGCCAGCAGCTTAGATTTACCGTCCCAGTACTTC.

CDR3 sequence: CASSSLGMETQYF. The CDR3 nucleotides read TGTGCCAGCAGCTCTTTAGGGATGGAGACCCAGTACTTC. The chain carries TRBV7-8 and TRBJ2-5, with D unresolved. This CDR3 comprises 13 residues. V was trimmed by 4 bases and J by 5 bases, leaving 11 bases between them. CDR1 is SGHVS, CDR2 FQNEAQ, per germline.

V and J are TRBV25-1 and TRBJ1-5, with D unclear. Trimming removed 5 bases from V and 4 bases from J, with 12 bases in between. This CDR3 contains 14 residues. CDR1 is MGHDK and CDR2 is SYGVNS in the germline V gene. DNA for the CDR3: TGTGCCAGCAGTTTCAGATCCGGGAATCAGCCCCAGCATTTT. Its protein product is CASSFRSGNQPQHF.

This clonotype has a handful of counts. The chain joins TRBV2 to TRBJ2-1; 12 bases are a match to TRBD2. V lost 8 bases, J lost 6 bases, and 2 bases stayed unmatched. Germline V gene sequence: CDR1 SNHLY, CDR2 FYNNEI. This CDR3 contains 13 residues. CDR3: CASETSGGNEQFF. DNA of the CDR3: TGTGCCAGCGAGACTAGCGGGGGCAATGAGCAGTTCTTC.

The chain is built from TRBV12-3 or TRBV12-4 and TRBJ2-5; no clear D. The CDR3 covers 14 residues. The V and J ends lost 5 bases and 4 bases respectively, with 14 bases between them. The CDR3 reads CASSQIGMSETQYF. For the CDR3, the DNA is TGTGCCAGCAGTCAAATCGGCATGTCAGAGACCCAGTACTTC.

This clonotype has just one count. The J gene is TRBJ2-1, the V gene TRBV10-1; maybe TRBD2 (7 bases). Germline-derived CDR1 and CDR2 are WNHNN and SYGVQD (reference sequence). V shed 0 bases and J shed 4 bases, with 13 bases lying between them. The CDR3 is made up of 16 amino acids. The CDR3 sequence is CASSESRGATYNEQFF. The CDR3 DNA reads as TGCGCCAGCAGTGAGTCTCGGGGGGCGACGTACAATGAGCAGTTCTTC.

This clonotype has just one count. The chain carries TRBV5-1 and TRBJ2-5, with TRBD1 matching 12 bases. CDR3 size: 16 residues. Germline assignment: CDR1 SGHRS and CDR2 YFSETQ. Trimming took 1 base from V and 5 from J; bases not matched to a gene: 6. The CDR3 loop reads CASSLMGQGAGETQYF. The CDR3 region has the DNA TGCGCCAGCAGCTTGATGGGACAGGGGGCTGGGGAGACCCAGTACTTC.

The chain has TRBV4-1 and TRBJ1-2; TRBD1 matches 8 bases. J lost 3 bases, V lost 4 bases, and 4 bases had no gene match. The CDR3 totals 14 residues. Germline V gene data show CDR1 as MGHRA and CDR2 as YSYEKL. CDR3 protein: CASSPGQGDYGYTF. The DNA for the CDR3 is TGCGCCAGCAGCCCCGGACAGGGAGACTATGGCTACACCTTC.

The V and J genes are TRBV20-1 and TRBJ2-7; D possibly matches TRBD1 or TRBD2 (5 bases each). The germline V gene has CDR1 DFQATT and CDR2 SNEGSKA (reference sequence). The CDR3 extends over 13 amino acids. Trimming took 6 bases from V and 7 from J, leaving 19 bases between them. The CDR3 sequence is CSARGRAVWEQYF. The CDR3 nucleotides are TGCAGTGCCCGGGGCAGGGCCGTGTGGGAGCAGTACTTC.

The chain uses TRBV13 and TRBJ2-7, with a possible D match to TRBD1 (6 bases). Germline-derived CDR1 and CDR2 are PRHDT and FYEKMQ (reference sequence). The CDR3 runs 10 residues. Between the trimmed V and J ends, which lost 11 bases and 6 bases, there was a span of 11 bases. The CDR3 protein is CAAGESEQYF. The CDR3 bases are TGTGCCGCAGGGGAATCCGAGCAGTACTTC.

This clonotype was seen more than once but under ten times. The V call is TRBV7-3, the J call TRBJ1-2; D might be TRBD1 (6 bases). Trimming removed 5 bases from V and 7 bases from J, with 17 bases in between. The CDR3 extends over 14 amino acids. Germline CDR1 and CDR2: SGHTA and FQGTGA. In nucleotides, the CDR3 is TGTGCCAGCAGCCAATTGGGGGGGGCAGCTGGCTACACCTTC. This codes for CASSQLGGAAGYTF.